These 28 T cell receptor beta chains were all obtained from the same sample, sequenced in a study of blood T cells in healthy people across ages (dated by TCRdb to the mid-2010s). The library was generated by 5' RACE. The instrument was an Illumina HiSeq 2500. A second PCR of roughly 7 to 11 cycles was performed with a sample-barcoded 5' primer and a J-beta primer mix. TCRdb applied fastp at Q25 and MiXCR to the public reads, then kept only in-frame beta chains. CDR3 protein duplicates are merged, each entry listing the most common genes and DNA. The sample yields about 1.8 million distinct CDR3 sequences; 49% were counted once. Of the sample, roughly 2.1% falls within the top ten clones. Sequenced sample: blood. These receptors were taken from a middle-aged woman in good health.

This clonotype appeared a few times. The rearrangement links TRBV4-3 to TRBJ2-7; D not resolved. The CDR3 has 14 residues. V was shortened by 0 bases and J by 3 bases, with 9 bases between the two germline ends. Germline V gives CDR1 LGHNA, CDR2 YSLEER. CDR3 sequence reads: CASSQEDAGYEQYF. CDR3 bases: TGCGCCAGCAGCCAAGAGGACGCTGGCTACGAGCAGTACTTC.

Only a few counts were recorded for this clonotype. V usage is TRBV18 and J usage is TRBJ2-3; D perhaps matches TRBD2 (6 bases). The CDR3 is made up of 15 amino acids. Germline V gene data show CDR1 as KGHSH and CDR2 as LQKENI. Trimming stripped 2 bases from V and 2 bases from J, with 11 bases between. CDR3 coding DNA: TGTGCCAGCTCACCAGCGGGGACGCTCACAGATACGCAGTATTTT. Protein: CASSPAGTLTDTQYF.

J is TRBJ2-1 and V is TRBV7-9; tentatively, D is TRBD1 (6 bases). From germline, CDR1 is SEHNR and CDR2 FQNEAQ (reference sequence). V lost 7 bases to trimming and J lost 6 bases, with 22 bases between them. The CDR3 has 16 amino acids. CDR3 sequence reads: CASTPLGLGAGNEQFF. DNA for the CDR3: TGTGCCAGCACCCCTCTAGGTCTGGGGGCTGGCAATGAGCAGTTCTTC.

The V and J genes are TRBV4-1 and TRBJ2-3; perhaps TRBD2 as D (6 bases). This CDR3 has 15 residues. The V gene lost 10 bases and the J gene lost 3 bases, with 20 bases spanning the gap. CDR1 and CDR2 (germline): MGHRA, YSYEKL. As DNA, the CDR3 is TGCGCCATTCAAAACGGACGGGGGAAAACAGATACGCAGTATTTT. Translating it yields CAIQNGRGKTDTQYF.

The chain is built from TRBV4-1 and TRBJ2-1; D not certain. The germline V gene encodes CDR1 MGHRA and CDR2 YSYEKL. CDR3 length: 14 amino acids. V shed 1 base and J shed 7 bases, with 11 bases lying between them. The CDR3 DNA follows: TGCGCCAGCAGCCAAGGCTGGGCGGATAATGAGCAGTTCTTC. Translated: CASSQGWADNEQFF.

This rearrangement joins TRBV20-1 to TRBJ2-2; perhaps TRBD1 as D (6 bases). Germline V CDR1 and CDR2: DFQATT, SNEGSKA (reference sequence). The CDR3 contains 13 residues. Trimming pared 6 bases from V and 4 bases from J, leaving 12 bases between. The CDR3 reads CSATGPTTGELFF. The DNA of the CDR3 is TGCAGTGCCACAGGGCCGACCACCGGGGAGCTGTTTTTT.

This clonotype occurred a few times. CDR3 nucleotide sequence: TGCGCCAGCAGCTCCCCCCCGGGACTAGCGGGGGCTTTCACAGATACGCAGTATTTT. This encodes CASSSPPGLAGAFTDTQYF. J is TRBJ2-3 and V is TRBV5-1; 14 positions agree with TRBD2. This CDR3 contains 19 residues. Germline lookup yields CDR1 SGHRS and CDR2 YFSETQ. Unmatched junction bases numbered 11, after V lost 3 bases and J lost 2 bases.

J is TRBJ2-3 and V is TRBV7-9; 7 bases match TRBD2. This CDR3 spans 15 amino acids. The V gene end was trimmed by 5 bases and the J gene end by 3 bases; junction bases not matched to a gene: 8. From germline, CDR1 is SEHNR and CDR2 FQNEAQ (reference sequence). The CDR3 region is CASSAPWGGTDTQYF. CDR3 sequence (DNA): TGTGCCAGCAGCGCCCCCTGGGGGGGGACAGATACGCAGTATTTT.

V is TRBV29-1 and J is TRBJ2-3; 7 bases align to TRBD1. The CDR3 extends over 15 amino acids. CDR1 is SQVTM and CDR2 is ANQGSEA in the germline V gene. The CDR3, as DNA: TGCAGTGCTGGTGGACAGGTGGATGGCACAGATACGCAGTATTTT. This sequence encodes CSAGGQVDGTDTQYF.

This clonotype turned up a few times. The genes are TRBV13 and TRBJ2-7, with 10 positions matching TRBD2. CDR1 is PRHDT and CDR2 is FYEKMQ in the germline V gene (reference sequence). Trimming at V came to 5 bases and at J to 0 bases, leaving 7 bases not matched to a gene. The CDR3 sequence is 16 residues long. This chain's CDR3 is CASSGYSGGTSYEQYF. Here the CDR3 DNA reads TGTGCCAGCAGCGGGTATAGCGGGGGGACCTCCTACGAGCAGTACTTC.

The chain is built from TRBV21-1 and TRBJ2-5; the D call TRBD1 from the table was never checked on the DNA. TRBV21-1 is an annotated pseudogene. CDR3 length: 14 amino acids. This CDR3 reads CARYRDQAGNEQYF. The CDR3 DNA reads TGTGCCAGGTATAGGGATCAAGCCGGGAATGAGCAGTACTTC.

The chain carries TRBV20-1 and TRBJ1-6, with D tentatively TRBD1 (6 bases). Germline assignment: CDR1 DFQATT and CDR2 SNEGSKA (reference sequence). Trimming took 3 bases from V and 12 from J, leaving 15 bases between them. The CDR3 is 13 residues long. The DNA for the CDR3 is TGCAGTGCTAGTACCAGGGGCCAGCAACCCCTCCACTTT. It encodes CSASTRGQQPLHF.

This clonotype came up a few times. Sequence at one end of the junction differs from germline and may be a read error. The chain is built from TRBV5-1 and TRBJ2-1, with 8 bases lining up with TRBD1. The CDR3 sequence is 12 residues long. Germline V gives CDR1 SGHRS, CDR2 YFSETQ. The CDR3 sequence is CASSLAGGGQFF. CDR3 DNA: TGTGCCAGCAGTTTAGCAGGGGGCGGGCAGTTCTTC.

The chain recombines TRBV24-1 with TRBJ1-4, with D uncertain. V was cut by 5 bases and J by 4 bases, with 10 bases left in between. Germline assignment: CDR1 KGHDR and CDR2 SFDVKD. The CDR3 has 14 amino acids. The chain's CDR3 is CATSAAGYNEKLFF. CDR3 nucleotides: TGTGCCACCAGTGCCGCCGGATATAATGAAAAACTGTTTTTT.

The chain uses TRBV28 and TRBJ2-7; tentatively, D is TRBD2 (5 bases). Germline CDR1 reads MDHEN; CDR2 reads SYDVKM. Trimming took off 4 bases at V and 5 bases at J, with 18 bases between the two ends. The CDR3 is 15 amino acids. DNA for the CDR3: TGTGCCAGCAGTTCCCCAGTCGGGGTCCGCAACGAGCAGTACTTC. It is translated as CASSSPVGVRNEQYF. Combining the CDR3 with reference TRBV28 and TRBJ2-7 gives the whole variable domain DVKVTQSSRYLVKRTGEKVFLECVQDMDHENMFWYRQDPGLGLRLIYFSYDVKMKEKGDIPEGYSVSREKKERFSLILESASTNQTSMYLCASSSPVGVRNEQYFGPGTRLTVT.

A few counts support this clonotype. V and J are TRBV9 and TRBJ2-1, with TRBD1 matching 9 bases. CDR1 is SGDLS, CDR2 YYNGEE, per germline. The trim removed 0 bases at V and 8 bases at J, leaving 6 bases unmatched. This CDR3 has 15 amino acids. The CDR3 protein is CASSVAGDRADEQFF. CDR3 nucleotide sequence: TGTGCCAGCAGCGTAGCGGGGGACAGGGCGGATGAGCAGTTCTTC.

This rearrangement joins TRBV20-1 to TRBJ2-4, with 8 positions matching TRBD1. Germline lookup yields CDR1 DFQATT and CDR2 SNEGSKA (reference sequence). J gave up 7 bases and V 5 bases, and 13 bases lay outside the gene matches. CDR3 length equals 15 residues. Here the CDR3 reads CSAGGQGGVRNIQYF. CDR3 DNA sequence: TGCAGTGCTGGCGGACAGGGCGGGGTTAGGAACATTCAGTACTTC.

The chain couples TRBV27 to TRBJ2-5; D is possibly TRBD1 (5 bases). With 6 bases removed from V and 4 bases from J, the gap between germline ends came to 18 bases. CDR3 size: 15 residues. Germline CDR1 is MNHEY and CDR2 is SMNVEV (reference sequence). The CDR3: CASRELTDTPETQYF. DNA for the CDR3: TGTGCCAGCAGGGAACTGACAGACACGCCAGAGACCCAGTACTTC.

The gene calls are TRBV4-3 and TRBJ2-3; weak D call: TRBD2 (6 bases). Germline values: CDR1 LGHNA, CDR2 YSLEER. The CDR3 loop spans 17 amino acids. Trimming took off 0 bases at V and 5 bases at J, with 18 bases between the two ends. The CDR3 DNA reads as TGCGCCAGCAGCCAAGATGGTTGGGCTAGCGAACTAGATACGCAGTATTTT. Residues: CASSQDGWASELDTQYF.

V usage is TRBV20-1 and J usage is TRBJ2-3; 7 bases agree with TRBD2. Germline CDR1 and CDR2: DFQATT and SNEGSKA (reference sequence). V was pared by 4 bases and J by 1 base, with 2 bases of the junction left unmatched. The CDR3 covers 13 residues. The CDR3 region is CSAIRGGTDTQYF. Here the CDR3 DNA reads TGCAGTGCTATCCGGGGGGGCACAGATACGCAGTATTTT.

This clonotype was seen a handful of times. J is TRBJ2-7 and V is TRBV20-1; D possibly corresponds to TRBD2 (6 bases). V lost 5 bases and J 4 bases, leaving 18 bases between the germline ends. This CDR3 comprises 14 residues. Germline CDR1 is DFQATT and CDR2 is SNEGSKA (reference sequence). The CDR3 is CSAHDRDGGYEQYF. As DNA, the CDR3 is TGCAGTGCTCACGACCGGGACGGAGGGTACGAGCAGTACTTC.

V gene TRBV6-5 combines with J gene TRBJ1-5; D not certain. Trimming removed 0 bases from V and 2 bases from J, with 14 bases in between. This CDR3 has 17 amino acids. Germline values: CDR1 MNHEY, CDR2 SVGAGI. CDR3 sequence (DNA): TGTGCCAGCAGTTACTCATGGGCCCATGTCCGCAATCAGCCCCAGCATTTT. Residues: CASSYSWAHVRNQPQHF.

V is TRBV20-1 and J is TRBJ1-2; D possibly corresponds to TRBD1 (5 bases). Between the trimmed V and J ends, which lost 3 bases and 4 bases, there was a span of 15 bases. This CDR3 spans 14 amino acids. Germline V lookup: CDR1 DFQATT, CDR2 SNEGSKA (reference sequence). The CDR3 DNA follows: TGCAGTGCTAGTGCCGCGGGGCAAGGCTATGGCTACACCTTC. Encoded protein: CSASAAGQGYGYTF.

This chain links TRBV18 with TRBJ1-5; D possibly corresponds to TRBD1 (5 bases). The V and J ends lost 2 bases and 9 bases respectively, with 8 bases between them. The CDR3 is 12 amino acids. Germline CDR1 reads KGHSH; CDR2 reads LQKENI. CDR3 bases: TGTGCCAGCTCACCAAGTGGGGCGCCCCAGCATTTT. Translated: CASSPSGAPQHF. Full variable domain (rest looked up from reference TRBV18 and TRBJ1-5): NAGVMQNPRHLVRRRGQEARLRCSPMKGHSHVYWYRQLPEEGLKFMVYLQKENIIDESGMPKERFSAEFPKEGPSILRIQQVVRGDSAAYFCASSPSGAPQHFGDGTRLSIL.

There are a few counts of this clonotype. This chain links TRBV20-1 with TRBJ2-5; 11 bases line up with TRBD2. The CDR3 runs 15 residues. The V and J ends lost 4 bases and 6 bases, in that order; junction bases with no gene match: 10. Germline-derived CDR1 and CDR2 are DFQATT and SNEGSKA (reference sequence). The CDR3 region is CSATWTGTSGKTQYF. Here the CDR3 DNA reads TGCAGTGCTACCTGGACCGGGACTAGCGGAAAGACCCAGTACTTC.

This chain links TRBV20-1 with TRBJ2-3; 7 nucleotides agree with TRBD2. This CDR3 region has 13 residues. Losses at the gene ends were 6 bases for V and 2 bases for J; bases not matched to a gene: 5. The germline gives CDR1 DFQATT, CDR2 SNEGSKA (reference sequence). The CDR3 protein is CSAAGILTDTQYF. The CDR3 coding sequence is TGCAGTGCAGCGGGGATTCTCACAGATACGCAGTATTTT.

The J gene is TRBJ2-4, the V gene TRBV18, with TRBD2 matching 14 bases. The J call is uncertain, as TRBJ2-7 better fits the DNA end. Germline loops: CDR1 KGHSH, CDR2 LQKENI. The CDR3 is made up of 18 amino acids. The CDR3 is CASSPQGTSGGSSYEQYF. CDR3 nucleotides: TGTGCCAGCTCACCGCAAGGGACTAGCGGGGGAAGCTCCTACGAGCAGTACTTC.

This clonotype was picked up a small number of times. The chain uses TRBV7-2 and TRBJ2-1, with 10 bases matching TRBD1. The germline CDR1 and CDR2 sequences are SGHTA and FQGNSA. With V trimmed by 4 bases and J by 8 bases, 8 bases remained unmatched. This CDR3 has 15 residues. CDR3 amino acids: CASSSDRGIGDEQFF. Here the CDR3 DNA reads TGTGCCAGCAGCTCGGACAGGGGGATAGGCGATGAGCAGTTCTTC.